The 21 T cell receptor beta chains reported below all come from one sample, sequenced in a study of neurological immune-mediated disorders. A single record per CDR3 protein comes from TCRdb applying MiXCR to the 5' RACE reads. This table has about 46,000 distinct CDR3 sequences, under 2% appearing once. Sequencing input: PBMCs. The receptors shown here come from a woman between 40 and 50 years old with multiple sclerosis.

This clonotype was counted ten times or more. This chain connects TRBV7-2 to TRBJ2-3; D remains ambiguous. The CDR3 totals 14 residues. Trimming pared 6 bases from V and 2 bases from J, leaving 12 bases between. Germline CDR1 is SGHTA and CDR2 is FQGNSA. CDR3: CASRKRRTTDTQYF. Written as DNA, the CDR3 is TGTGCCAGCAGGAAGCGACGGACCACAGATACGCAGTATTTT. Full variable domain (missing parts from reference TRBV7-2 and TRBJ2-3): GAGVSQSPSNKVTEKGKDVELRCDPISGHTALYWYRQSLGQGLEFLIYFQGNSAPDKSGLPSDRFSAERTGGSVSTLTIQRTQQEDSAVYLCASRKRRTTDTQYFGPGTRLTVL.

Ten or more counts support this clonotype. The chain combines TRBV6-2 or TRBV6-3 with TRBJ2-4; no reliable D call. V was shortened by 5 bases and J by 7 bases, with 9 bases between the two germline ends. The germline V gene has CDR1 MNHEY and CDR2 SVGEGT. The CDR3 has 12 residues. The CDR3 bases are TGTGCCAGCAGTACCCCCGGGAACATTCAGTACTTC. This sequence encodes CASSTPGNIQYF.

There are many counts of this clonotype. The rearrangement joins TRBV5-1 to TRBJ2-7, with a tentative D call TRBD2 (5 bases). The CDR3 runs to 13 residues. CDR1 and CDR2 (germline): SGHRS, YFSETQ. V lost 0 bases and J lost 5, with 9 bases in between. The CDR3 loop is CASSLEGSDEQYF. The CDR3 DNA is TGCGCCAGCAGCTTGGAAGGGAGCGACGAGCAGTACTTC. The complete variable domain, with remaining parts taken from reference TRBV5-1 and TRBJ2-7, reads KAGVTQTPRYLIKTRGQQVTLSCSPISGHRSVSWYQQTPGQGLQFLFEYFSETQRNKGNFPGRFSGRQFSNSRSEMNVSTLELGDSALYLCASSLEGSDEQYFGPGTRLTVT.

This clonotype was observed many times. The chain couples TRBV5-1 to TRBJ2-1; 11 bases align to TRBD1. CDR3 size: 15 residues. V was clipped by 3 bases and J by 7 bases; unmatched bases: 6. Germline V lookup: CDR1 SGHRS, CDR2 YFSETQ. CDR3 in amino acids: CASSSGTGGVNEQFF. The DNA for the CDR3 is TGCGCCAGCAGCTCCGGGACAGGGGGTGTAAATGAGCAGTTCTTC. Filled out from reference TRBV5-1 and TRBJ2-1, the complete variable domain reads KAGVTQTPRYLIKTRGQQVTLSCSPISGHRSVSWYQQTPGQGLQFLFEYFSETQRNKGNFPGRFSGRQFSNSRSEMNVSTLELGDSALYLCASSSGTGGVNEQFFGPGTRLTVL.

This clonotype was found many times. The genes are TRBV27 and TRBJ1-1; 7 bases map to TRBD1. This CDR3 is built from 13 residues. Trimming at V came to 3 bases and at J to 5 bases, leaving 3 bases not matched to a gene. Germline CDR1 is MNHEY and CDR2 is SMNVEV (reference sequence). Written as DNA, the CDR3 is TGTGCCAGCAGTTTCCAGGGGGGGACTGAAGCTTTCTTT. Its protein is CASSFQGGTEAFF.

Ten or more counts support this clonotype. This rearrangement joins TRBV20-1 to TRBJ1-5; the D is unclear. The germline V gene encodes CDR1 DFQATT and CDR2 SNEGSKA (reference sequence). The CDR3 sequence is 13 residues long. V was pared by 4 bases and J by 0 bases, with 7 bases between. The CDR3 coding sequence is TGCAGTGCTATTGACTATAGCAATCAGCCCCAGCATTTT. Its translation is CSAIDYSNQPQHF.

There are many counts of this clonotype. The J gene is TRBJ2-7, the V gene TRBV10-3; the D gene is possibly TRBD2 (5 bases). This CDR3 spans 14 amino acids. CDR1 and CDR2 (germline): ENHRY, SYGVKD. V lost 3 bases, J lost 7 bases, and 16 bases lay in between. CDR3 protein: CAISEPPTTREQYF. CDR3 sequence (DNA): TGTGCCATCAGTGAACCCCCGACTACCCGAGAGCAGTACTTC.

This clonotype was detected many times. V gene TRBV4-1 combines with J gene TRBJ2-5; TRBD2 agrees at 10 bases. The J segment lost 2 bases and the V segment lost 2 bases, leaving 11 bases of the junction unmatched. Germline CDR1 and CDR2: MGHRA and YSYEKL. The CDR3 loop spans 18 amino acids. The CDR3 sequence: CASSQRPGLANLQETQYF. Written as DNA, the CDR3 is TGCGCCAGCAGCCAACGACCGGGACTAGCGAACCTTCAAGAGACCCAGTACTTC.

This clonotype has ten or more counts. The V gene is TRBV5-1, the J gene TRBJ1-1; D is ambiguous. Germline CDR1 is SGHRS and CDR2 is YFSETQ. Trimming stripped 3 bases from V and 4 bases from J, with 10 bases between. The CDR3 spans 13 residues. In DNA form, the CDR3 reads TGCGCCAGCAGCTATCCTGCTGGCACTGAAGCTTTCTTT. It codes for CASSYPAGTEAFF.

The sample holds many counts of this clonotype. The chain has TRBV5-1 and TRBJ2-2; TRBD1 is a possible D gene (5 bases). CDR1 is SGHRS, CDR2 YFSETQ, per germline. The V and J ends lost 0 bases and 2 bases respectively, with 11 bases between them. This CDR3 is built from 16 residues. Here the CDR3 reads CASSLAAGINTGELFF. CDR3 sequence (DNA): TGCGCCAGCAGCTTGGCCGCAGGGATTAACACCGGGGAGCTGTTTTTT.

This clonotype was counted ten times or more. The rearrangement joins TRBV20-1 to TRBJ1-4; D remains unclear. Per germline, CDR1 DFQATT and CDR2 SNEGSKA (reference sequence). There are 14 residues in the CDR3. Trimming left V 6 bases short and J 0 bases short, with 11 bases between. CDR3 in amino acids: CSALSSTTNEKLFF. The DNA of the CDR3 is TGCAGTGCCCTCAGTAGCACAACTAATGAAAAACTGTTTTTT.

Many counts were recorded for this clonotype. The chain couples TRBV9 to TRBJ1-2; 8 bases are shared with TRBD1. V shed 4 bases, J shed 3 bases, and the junction held 2 bases outside the gene matches. The CDR3 covers 13 residues. Germline V gene sequence: CDR1 SGDLS, CDR2 YYNGEE. CDR3 amino acids: CASSRGQDYGYTF. The DNA for the CDR3 is TGTGCCAGCAGCAGGGGACAGGACTATGGCTACACCTTC.

Many counts were recorded for this clonotype. J is TRBJ1-1 and V is TRBV20-1, with D perhaps TRBD1 (6 bases). Germline CDR1 is DFQATT and CDR2 is SNEGSKA (reference sequence). The CDR3 totals 15 residues. V was pared by 0 bases and J by 10 bases, with 21 bases between. Written as DNA, the CDR3 is TGCAGTGCTAGAGAGGCCCGGGGGCGCCAAGGCGGAGCTTTCTTT. Encoded protein: CSAREARGRQGGAFF.

This clonotype came up a few times. Since the CDR3 does not end with the conserved phenylalanine or tryptophan, this likely comes from a read error. This sequence joins TRBV5-1 and TRBJ2-7, with D unresolved. Germline V gene sequence: CDR1 SGHRS, CDR2 YFSETQ. This CDR3 is built from 14 residues. V lost 2 bases and J lost 1, with 10 bases in between. CDR3 coding DNA: TGCGCCAGCAGCTTTAACGGGCAATCCTACGAGCAGTACTGC. This gives the protein CASSFNGQSYEQYC.

This clonotype occurred many times. This rearrangement joins TRBV20-1 to TRBJ1-1, with a tentative D call TRBD1 (6 bases). V was shortened by 8 bases and J by 1 base, with 20 bases between the two germline ends. CDR1 and CDR2 (germline): DFQATT, SNEGSKA (reference sequence). The CDR3 length is 15 residues. The CDR3 region has the DNA TGCAGTCTCCCGGACAGTCATTTGGGGAACACTGAAGCTTTCTTT. Encoded protein: CSLPDSHLGNTEAFF.

This clonotype appeared many times. The V and J genes are TRBV20-1 and TRBJ1-1; 10 bases fit TRBD1. V was clipped by 6 bases and J by 4 bases; unmatched bases: 11. Germline lookup yields CDR1 DFQATT and CDR2 SNEGSKA (reference sequence). CDR3 length equals 15 residues. Here the CDR3 reads CSAAGQTGGITEAFF. The CDR3 region has the DNA TGCAGTGCCGCCGGACAGACAGGGGGCATCACTGAAGCTTTCTTT.

There are many counts of this clonotype. This CDR3 is CSVSRTVQDTQYF. The CDR3 DNA reads TGCAGTGTTAGCCGGACAGTTCAAGATACGCAGTATTTT. This chain connects TRBV20-1 to TRBJ2-3, with D possibly being TRBD1 (6 bases). The CDR3 extends over 13 amino acids. Looked up from germline, CDR1 is DFQATT and CDR2 is SNEGSKA (reference sequence). With 7 bases removed from V and 5 bases from J, the gap between germline ends came to 16 bases.

This clonotype was recorded many times. This sequence joins TRBV7-7 and TRBJ2-2, with D perhaps matching TRBD2 (5 bases). This CDR3 comprises 13 residues. Germline V lookup: CDR1 SSHAT, CDR2 FNYEAQ (reference sequence). The V and J ends lost 4 bases and 6 bases respectively, with 9 bases between them. The CDR3 region has the DNA TGTGCCAGCAGCTCGGGGTGGGCCGGGGAGCTGTTTTTT. It translates to CASSSGWAGELFF.

This clonotype was counted many times. The chain has TRBV5-1 and TRBJ2-2; D ambiguous. V lost 7 bases, J lost 2 bases, and 12 bases lay in between. Germline-derived CDR1 and CDR2 are SGHRS and YFSETQ. The CDR3 runs to 14 residues. The CDR3 loop is CASHVATNTGELFF. The CDR3 coding sequence is TGCGCCAGCCATGTGGCGACCAACACCGGGGAGCTGTTTTTT.

This clonotype was detected ten times or more. The chain uses TRBV5-1 and TRBJ2-1, with D possibly called TRBD1 or TRBD2 (5 bases each). CDR3 length: 15 amino acids. V dropped 1 base and J dropped 1 base, with 9 bases sitting between them. Germline-derived CDR1 and CDR2 are SGHRS and YFSETQ. CDR3 in DNA: TGCGCCAGCAGCTTGTCGGGGCCATCCTACAATGAGCAGTTCTTC. Its translation is CASSLSGPSYNEQFF.

This clonotype has a count of ten or more. In DNA, the CDR3 is TGTGCCAGCAGCTTAGGGGGGGGTGTGACACCCCTCCACTTT. It is translated as CASSLGGGVTPLHF. The chain joins TRBV11-2 to TRBJ1-6; possible D gene TRBD1, 5 bases. Trimming shortened V by 1 base and J by 11 bases, and 12 bases separated the two germline ends. The germline gives CDR1 SGHAT, CDR2 FQNNGV. The CDR3 spans 14 residues.